This TCR beta chain derives from a study of blood T cell repertoires in COVID-19. Study-level background: The study drew acute and convalescent COVID-19 samples from the United States, Italy and Spain. In each case, the material was cDNA or gDNA derived from T cells, B-cell-depleted T cells, or PBMCs.

Authors' analysis steps: Estimated nucleated cell counts came from reference gene primer amplification. Data came from immunoSEQ multiplex PCR; TCRdb stores just in-frame clones and leaves some out. V and J calls and clone size are given by that table; D and trimming were obtained from the DNA. The sample has some 150,000 clones, around 83% seen once; the top ten hold 1.5% to 2%. The V gene lost 4 bases and the J gene lost 3 bases, with 12 bases spanning the gap. There are 15 residues in the CDR3. CDR1 and CDR2 from the germline V gene are SGHDN and FVKESK. Sequenced input: peripheral blood. The J gene is TRBJ2-2, the V gene TRBV14, with D maybe TRBD1 (7 bases). This TCR derives from a human donor in a cohort sampled during active COVID-19. The CDR3 sequence is CASSRRDRDTGELFF. In DNA, the CDR3 is TGTGCCAGCAGCCGGAGGGACAGAGACACCGGGGAGCTGTTTTTT.